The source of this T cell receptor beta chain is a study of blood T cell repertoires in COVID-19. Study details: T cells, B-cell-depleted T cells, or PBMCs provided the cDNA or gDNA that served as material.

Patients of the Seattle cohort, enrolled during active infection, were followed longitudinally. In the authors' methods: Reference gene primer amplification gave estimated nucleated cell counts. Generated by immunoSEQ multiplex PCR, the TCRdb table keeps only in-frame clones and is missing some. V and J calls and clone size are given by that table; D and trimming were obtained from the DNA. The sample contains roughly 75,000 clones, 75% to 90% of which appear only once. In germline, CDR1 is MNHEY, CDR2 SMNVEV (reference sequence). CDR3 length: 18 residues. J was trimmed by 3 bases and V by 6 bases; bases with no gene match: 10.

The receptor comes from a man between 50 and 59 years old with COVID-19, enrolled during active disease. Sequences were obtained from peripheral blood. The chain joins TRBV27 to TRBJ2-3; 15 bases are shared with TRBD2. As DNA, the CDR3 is TGTGCCAGCAGCTCGCCTGGGACTAGCGGGAGGAGAACAGATACGCAGTATTTT. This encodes CASSSPGTSGRRTDTQYF.